This TCR beta chain was obtained from a study of cytomegalovirus exposure and HLA in healthy donors. The study, taken as a whole, reports: It was reported in a later analysis that an Asian-associated ancestry cluster showed fewer N-insertions than the approximately 700-donor mean.

The PCR employed 60 Vbeta primers together with 13 Jbeta primers. Here immunoSEQ multiplex PCR was the method, and the copy in TCRdb shows in-frame clones only, minus some. The sample consists of about 200,000 clones, 75% to 85% of them appearing once. Concerning this clone: Antigen specificity is unknown.

Germline values: CDR1 SGDLS, CDR2 YYNGEE. The CDR3 spans 15 residues. The V gene lost 4 bases and the J gene lost 7 bases, with 18 bases spanning the gap. This receptor was obtained from a woman aged 45-65 years in good health and CMV-seronegative. Sequenced: PBMCs. J is TRBJ2-1 and V is TRBV9; D possibly corresponds to TRBD2 (5 bases). CDR3: CASSPSRGPGNEQFF. The CDR3 DNA follows: TGTGCCAGCAGCCCCTCGCGCGGGCCTGGGAATGAGCAGTTCTTC.